The entry below describes one T cell receptor beta chain. The target antigen is unknown. The CDR3 runs 14 residues. Looked up from germline, CDR1 is SGHRS and CDR2 is YFSETQ. Trimming removed 4 bases from V and 7 bases from J, with 14 bases in between. These data are taken from a study of read filtering for tumor transcriptome and immune sequencing. About the research overall: Mean patient age was approximately 66 years, range roughly 40 to 85; 17 male, 12 to 15 female. General observations from the study: RNA-seq captured clonotypes less deeply and reliably than IR-seq.

At the time of active disease, bone marrow was collected from every patient. The library was built from around 0.4 ug RNA with molecular barcoded adaptors for alpha/delta and beta/gamma chains. In TCRdb, the reads were re-called with MiXCR into one record per CDR3 protein. This table holds 15,000 to 20,000 distinct CDR3 sequences, about 20% found once. The sequencing input was a population of CD138-negative cells sorted from bone marrow. The receptor comes from a donor aged 40 or over with multiple myeloma. The chain carries TRBV5-1 and TRBJ2-2; a weak D match, TRBD1 (5 bases). Here the CDR3 DNA reads TGCGCCAGCAGCACGATGACAGCACACGGGGAGCTGTTTTTT. It encodes CASSTMTAHGELFF.